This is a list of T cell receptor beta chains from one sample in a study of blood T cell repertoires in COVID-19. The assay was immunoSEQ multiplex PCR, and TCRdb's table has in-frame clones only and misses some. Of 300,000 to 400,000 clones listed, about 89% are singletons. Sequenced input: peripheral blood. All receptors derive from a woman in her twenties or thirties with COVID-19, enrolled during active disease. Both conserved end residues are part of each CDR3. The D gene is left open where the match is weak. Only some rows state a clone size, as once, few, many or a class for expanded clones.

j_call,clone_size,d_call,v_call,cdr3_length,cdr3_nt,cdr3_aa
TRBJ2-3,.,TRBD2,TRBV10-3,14,TGTGCTACGGGGCTAGCGGGGGGTACAGATACGCAGTATTTT,CATGLAGGTDTQYF
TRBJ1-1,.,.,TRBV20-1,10,TGCAGTGCTAGAGGTCAAGAAGCTTTCTTT,CSARGQEAFF
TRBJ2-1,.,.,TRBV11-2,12,TGTGCCAGCACGCGGGGAGGCAATGAGCAGTTCTTC,CASTRGGNEQFF
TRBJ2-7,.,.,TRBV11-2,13,TGTGCCAGCAGCTTAGATCCAGGGGACGAGCAGTACTTC,CASSLDPGDEQYF
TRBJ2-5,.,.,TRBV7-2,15,TGTGCCAGCAGCTTAGCGTGGCGGGAACAAGAGACCCAGTACTTC,CASSLAWREQETQYF
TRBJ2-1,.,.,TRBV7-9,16,TGTGCCAGCAGCTTAGTGGGGGGAAGGAGGCAGTTGGAGCAGTTCTTC,CASSLVGGRRQLEQFF
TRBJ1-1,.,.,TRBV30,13,TGTGCCTGGGGGAGGGGGGTTAACACTGAAGCTTTCTTT,CAWGRGVNTEAFF
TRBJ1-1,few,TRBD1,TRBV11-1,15,TGTGCCAGCAGCCAAAGGACAGGGATTGGCACTGAAGCTTTCTTT,CASSQRTGIGTEAFF
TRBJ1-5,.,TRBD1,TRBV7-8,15,TGTGCCAGCAGCCCTATATCACAGGGGGGTCAGCCCCAGCATTTT,CASSPISQGGQPQHF
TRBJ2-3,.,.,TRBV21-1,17,TGTGCCAGCAGCTTTGGGTTGACGGGAAAGAACACAGATACGCAGTATTTT,CASSFGLTGKNTDTQYF